The 30 T cell receptor beta chains in this list originate from one sample, sequenced in a study of tumor-infiltrating lymphocytes in glioblastoma multiforme. Multiple V-beta primers and a C-beta primer amplified TCRB from RNA. TCRdb analysed the multiplex PCR reads with MiXCR anew, one entry per CDR3 protein. The sample gives 12,000 to 15,000 distinct CDR3 sequences, around 70% of which show up once; approximately 38% is in the top ten. Sequenced material: brain tumor tissue. These TCRs come from a male donor with glioblastoma.

On this clonotype itself: One end of the junction varies from germline; a read error may be responsible. This chain links TRBV11-3 with TRBJ2-4; 7 positions match TRBD1. The CDR3 runs to 16 residues. The germline V gene has CDR1 SGHNT and CDR2 YENEEA. The CDR3 sequence: CASSPRQGPAKNIQSF. In DNA, the CDR3 is TGTGCAAGCAGCCCCCGACAGGGTCCGGCCAAAAACATTCAGAGCTTC. Full variable domain (remainder filled in from reference TRBV11-3 and TRBJ2-4): EAGVVQSPRYKIIEKKQPVAFWCNPISGHNTLYWYLQNLGQGPELLIRYENEEAVDDSQLPKDRFSAERLKGVDSTLKIQPAELGDSAVYLCASSPRQGPAKNIQSFGAGTRLSVL.

As for this clonotype: The junction departs from germline at one end; a sequencing error may be responsible. The chain is built from TRBV11-2 and TRBJ1-5, with a possible D match to TRBD1 (5 bases). Germline V gene data show CDR1 as SGHAT and CDR2 as FQNNGV. The CDR3 consists of 15 residues. Here the CDR3 DNA reads TGTGCCAGCGGCTACGGGACGGGGTGCAATCAGCCTCAGCATTTT. Amino acids: CASGYGTGCNQPQHF.

This clonotype was detected ten times or more. The rearrangement links TRBV11-3 to TRBJ2-7; 7 positions match TRBD2. The CDR3 sequence is 13 residues long. Per germline, CDR1 SGHNT and CDR2 YENEEA. With V trimmed by 5 bases and J by 7 bases, 8 bases remained unmatched. CDR3 nucleotide sequence: TGTGCCAGCAGCCCCCCAGGACTAGAGGAGCAGTACTTC. It translates to CASSPPGLEEQYF. Based on the CDR3 plus reference TRBV11-3 and TRBJ2-7, the full variable domain is EAGVVQSPRYKIIEKKQPVAFWCNPISGHNTLYWYLQNLGQGPELLIRYENEEAVDDSQLPKDRFSAERLKGVDSTLKIQPAELGDSAVYLCASSPPGLEEQYFGPGTRLTVT.

To note about this clonotype: One junction end does not reproduce the germline sequence, and a read error may be involved. The CDR3 coding sequence is TGTGCCAGGAGCATAGTTCCCGATGAGCAGTTTTTC. It specifies CARSIVPDEQFF. This chain links TRBV11-3 with TRBJ2-1; no reliable D call. Per the germline V gene, CDR1 is SGHNT and CDR2 is YENEEA. This CDR3 comprises 12 residues.

The J gene is TRBJ2-7, the V gene TRBV7-8; 7 bases agree with TRBD1. The CDR3 has 17 residues. CDR1 and CDR2 (germline): SGHVS, FQNEAQ. Trimming at V came to 7 bases and at J to 7 bases, leaving 22 bases not matched to a gene. This CDR3 reads CASISTFDRVQTGEQYF. The CDR3 bases are TGTGCCAGCATCTCAACCTTTGACAGGGTCCAAACGGGGGAGCAGTACTTC.

This chain links TRBV6-1 with TRBJ2-4; D perhaps matches TRBD1 (6 bases). This CDR3 region has 15 residues. From germline, CDR1 is MNHNS and CDR2 SASEGT. Trimming removed 3 bases at V and 6 bases at J, with 15 bases between. CDR3 DNA sequence: TGTGCCAGCAGTGAGGGACCGGACAGCCCAAACATTCAGTACTTC. The encoded protein is CASSEGPDSPNIQYF.

CDR3: CASSRGSEAYGYTF. The CDR3 DNA reads as TGTGCCAGCAGCCGTGGATCGGAAGCCTATGGCTACACCTTC. The chain employs TRBV5-4 and TRBJ1-2; no clear D gene. Looked up from germline, CDR1 is SGHNT and CDR2 is YYREEE (reference sequence). V was shortened by 4 bases and J by 4 bases, with 14 bases between the two germline ends. The CDR3 spans 14 residues.

Notes on this clonotype: The conserved phenylalanine or tryptophan normally closing the CDR3 is absent here, so this likely arose from a read error. The DNA is omitted, as the CDR3 cannot be located on it reliably, and the CDR3 follows TCRdb's listing. This chain joins TRBV7-9 and TRBJ2-1; TRBD2 is the table's D call and was not checked against the DNA. 16 amino acids form the CDR3, both terminal residues included. Germline V gene lookup returns CDR1 SEHNR and CDR2 FQNEAQ (reference sequence). CDR3 amino acids: CASRGTGTSVTNEQFL.

In the case of this clonotype: Being one base from a much bigger clone, this may be a read error. The chain links TRBV11-2 to TRBJ2-7; the D gene is possibly TRBD2 (5 bases). Germline values: CDR1 SGHAT, CDR2 FQNNGV. The CDR3 has 13 amino acids. The CDR3 nucleotides are TGTGCCATCAGCTCGGACTTCGCCTACGAGCAGTACTTC. This gives the protein CAISSDFAYEQYF.

This clonotype showed up many times. A much larger clone is a single base away; this may be a read error. The chain joins TRBV11-3 to TRBJ2-1; TRBD1 matches at 8 bases. The CDR3 totals 12 residues. The V gene's germline CDR1 is SGHNT and CDR2 YENEEA. The CDR3 bases are TGTGCCAGCAGCCCCGGACAGGGTGAGCAGTCCTTC. It encodes CASSPGQGEQSF.

This clonotype was counted between two and nine times. An end of the junction does not agree with germline; a read error may underlie this. The rearrangement uses TRBV10-3 and TRBJ2-7; 9 positions agree with TRBD1. This CDR3 region has 15 residues. Germline V CDR1 and CDR2: ENHRY, SYGVKD. The CDR3 region is CAISDSTGGSYEQYF. The CDR3 DNA is TGTGCCATCAGTGATTCGACAGGGGGGTCTTACGAGCAATACTTC.

On this clonotype itself: The CDR3 end shows no conserved phenylalanine or tryptophan, and so a read error is likely. This chain uses TRBV11-3 with TRBJ2-4; tentative D call: TRBD1 (5 bases). Germline V CDR1 and CDR2: SGHNT, YENEEA. There are 16 residues in the CDR3. CDR3 sequence (DNA): TGTGCCAGCAGTCCCCGACAGAGTCCGGCCAAAGACATTCAGTACTTG. The encoded protein is CASSPRQSPAKDIQYL.

This clonotype is classed as medium-sized. V usage is TRBV6-5 and J usage is TRBJ2-1, with D perhaps TRBD2 (5 bases). The CDR3 totals 14 residues. Trimming left V 5 bases short and J 12 bases short, with 20 bases between. Per the germline V gene, CDR1 is MNHEY and CDR2 is SVGAGI. In nucleotides, the CDR3 is TGTGCCAGCAGTCCCAGGCCCTATAGCGACGGGCAGTTCTTC. Protein sequence: CASSPRPYSDGQFF.

As regards this clonotype: A much larger clone is a single base away; this may be a read error. V is TRBV12-3 or TRBV12-4 and J is TRBJ2-7, with D tentatively TRBD1 (5 bases). The CDR3 extends over 15 amino acids. Trimming took 1 base from V and 6 from J, leaving 16 bases between them. CDR3 in amino acids: CASSLGAGYTCEQYF. The CDR3 DNA is TGTGCCAGCAGTTTAGGGGCAGGGTACACCTGCGAGCAGTACTTC.

The rearrangement joins TRBV11-3 to TRBJ2-2; D gene unclear. V was cut by 3 bases and J by 5 bases, with 4 bases left in between. CDR1 and CDR2 from the germline V gene are SGHNT and YENEEA. This CDR3 spans 12 amino acids. CDR3 protein: CASSFATGELFF. The CDR3 DNA reads as TGTGCCAGCAGCTTCGCTACCGGGGAGCTGTTTTTT.

In this sample, this clonotype turned up once. This chain uses TRBV2 with TRBJ2-7, with D possibly being TRBD1 or TRBD2 (5 bases each). The CDR3 covers 15 residues. The V and J ends lost 6 bases and 5 bases respectively, with 20 bases between them. Germline assignment: CDR1 SNHLY and CDR2 FYNNEI. CDR3 nucleotides: TGTGCCAGCAGACGGTGGGGGTACGGGGTCCACGAGCAGTACTTC. Its translation is CASRRWGYGVHEQYF.

The count of this clonotype is one. J is TRBJ1-3 and V is TRBV11-2; the D is unclear. The CDR3 runs 14 residues. Germline CDR1 SGHAT, CDR2 FQNNGV. V lost 1 base to trimming and J lost 0 bases, with 4 bases between them. Here the CDR3 DNA reads TGTGCCAGCAGCTTAGTGCCCTCTGGAAACACCATATATTTT. It encodes CASSLVPSGNTIYF.

The V gene is TRBV20-1, the J gene TRBJ2-7; 10 bases are shared with TRBD2. V lost 1 base to trimming and J lost 7 bases; unmatched junction nucleotides: 10. Germline V gene lookup returns CDR1 DFQATT and CDR2 SNEGSKA (reference sequence). The CDR3 covers 15 residues. CDR3 sequence reads: CSARGLAGEFYEQYF. CDR3 nucleotide sequence: TGCAGTGCTAGAGGGCTAGCGGGAGAGTTCTATGAGCAGTACTTC.

With respect to this clonotype: Sequence at one end of the junction differs from germline and may be a read error. The chain recombines TRBV2 with TRBJ1-3; D is unclear. Germline assignment: CDR1 SNHLY and CDR2 FYNNEI. The CDR3 spans 13 residues. The CDR3 DNA sequence: TGTGCCAGCACCGACAACTCTGGAGACACCATATATTTT. It encodes CASTDNSGDTIYF. Complete variable domain (other parts from reference TRBV2 and TRBJ1-3): EPEVTQTPSHQVTQMGQEVILRCVPISNHLYFYWYRQILGQKVEFLVSFYNNEISEKSEIFDDQFSVERPDGSNFTLKIRSTKLEDSAMYFCASTDNSGDTIYFGEGSWLTVV.

This clonotype was seen just once. The CDR3 ends on some other residue instead of the conserved phenylalanine or tryptophan, so this is likely a read error. DNA of the CDR3: TGTGTCAGCACCCGGACGGTCACCCAAGAGACCCAGTACCTC. This sequence encodes CVSTRTVTQETQYL. The chain couples TRBV11-2 to TRBJ2-5; D unresolved. CDR1 and CDR2 from the germline V gene are SGHAT and FQNNGV. The CDR3 has 14 amino acids.

This sequence joins TRBV11-2 and TRBJ2-5; D might be TRBD2 (6 bases). The V gene's germline CDR1 is SGHAT and CDR2 FQNNGV. The CDR3 contains 14 residues. V was trimmed by 4 bases and J by 5 bases, leaving 14 bases between them. In nucleotides, the CDR3 is TGTGCCAGCAGCTCTGGGACTGGTTTGGAGACCCAGTACTTC. It yields the protein CASSSGTGLETQYF.

This clonotype was detected many times. J is TRBJ2-2 and V is TRBV11-2; unclear D gene. The germline V gene encodes CDR1 SGHAT and CDR2 FQNNGV. The CDR3 contains 10 residues. The V end lost 8 bases, the J end lost 5 bases, and 3 bases lay between the germline ends. CDR3 bases: TGTGCCAGCCCTACCGGGGAGCTGTTTTTT. It encodes CASPTGELFF.

As concerns this clonotype: The CDR3 end shows no conserved phenylalanine or tryptophan, and so a read error is likely. The CDR3 nucleotides read TGCAGTGCTAACCGGGACAGTACTTTACCCTCGAGGACTGAAGCTTTCGTT. Translated, it gives CSANRDSTLPSRTEAFV. The chain combines TRBV20-1 with TRBJ1-1, with 7 bases matching TRBD1. The germline V gene encodes CDR1 DFQATT and CDR2 SNEGSKA (reference sequence). The trim removed 4 bases at V and 5 bases at J, leaving 19 bases unmatched. This CDR3 is built from 17 residues.

A remark on this clonotype: The CDR3 does not close with the conserved phenylalanine or tryptophan, likely indicating a read error. This chain connects TRBV28 to TRBJ2-7; tentative D call: TRBD1 (6 bases). The CDR3 extends over 16 amino acids. V lost 4 bases to trimming and J lost 5 bases, with 21 bases between them. Germline V lookup: CDR1 MDHEN, CDR2 SYDVKM. The chain's CDR3 is CASSSTGTRVDNEQYL. DNA for the CDR3: TGTGCCAGCAGTTCAACCGGGACAAGGGTGGACAACGAGCAGTACTTG.

In nucleotides, the CDR3 is TGCAGTGCTGGTCGCCCCGGACTAGCAGGAGGGCCGAGTAACACAGATACGCAGTATTTT. Translated: CSAGRPGLAGGPSNTDTQYF. This rearrangement joins TRBV20-1 to TRBJ2-3; 8 nucleotides agree with TRBD2. V shed 5 bases, J shed 2 bases, and the junction held 24 bases outside the gene matches. Germline V gene data show CDR1 as DFQATT and CDR2 as SNEGSKA (reference sequence). The CDR3 is 20 residues long.

A single count supports this clonotype. V gene TRBV20-1 combines with J gene TRBJ2-3, with D tentatively TRBD1 (6 bases). Gene TRBJ1-5 matches the end of the DNA better, so the J call may be wrong. The CDR3 spans 15 residues. Germline V CDR1 and CDR2: DFQATT, SNEGSKA (reference sequence). CDR3 amino acids: CSAVTGHHLTDAQHF. The CDR3 nucleotides are TGCAGTGCGGTAACGGGACACCATCTCACAGATGCGCAGCATTTT.

The chain joins TRBV4-3 to TRBJ2-3; 10 nucleotides agree with TRBD2. This CDR3 is built from 16 residues. V lost 0 bases and J lost 4; bases outside the gene matches: 4. Germline CDR1 LGHNA, CDR2 YSLEER. CDR3 residues: CASSQEVAGGADTQYF. CDR3 sequence (DNA): TGCGCCAGCAGCCAAGAAGTAGCGGGGGGTGCAGATACGCAGTATTTT.

In regard to this clonotype: Sequence at one end of the junction differs from germline and may be a read error. The chain joins TRBV7-9 to TRBJ1-1, with D hard to call. Germline-derived CDR1 and CDR2 are SEHNR and FQNEAQ (reference sequence). CDR3 size: 14 residues. CDR3 DNA: TGTGCCAGCAGCCTAGCACTGGGCTACACTGAAGCTTTCTTT. Translated, it gives CASSLALGYTEAFF.

The chain combines TRBV6-1 with TRBJ2-3; 13 positions match TRBD2. Unmatched junction bases numbered 5, after V lost 6 bases and J lost 2 bases. CDR1 is MNHNS, CDR2 SASEGT, per germline. This CDR3 is 16 amino acids long. The CDR3 protein is CASSGGTSGITDTQYF. The DNA for the CDR3 is TGTGCCAGCAGCGGGGGGACTAGCGGGATCACAGATACGCAGTATTTT.

This clonotype was seen just once. An end of the junction does not agree with germline; a read error may underlie this. The rearrangement joins TRBV4-2 to TRBJ2-7, with 9 bases matching TRBD2. This CDR3 comprises 14 residues. CDR1 is LGHNA and CDR2 is YNFKEQ in the germline V gene. CDR3: CASSGTGTSRGYHF. In DNA form, the CDR3 reads TGTGCCAGCAGTGGAACCGGGACTAGCAGGGGTTATCACTTC.